These T cell receptor beta chains were read from a single sample in a study of a mutant IDH1 vaccine in newly diagnosed glioma. The data were produced by immunoSEQ multiplex PCR, yet TCRdb's version contains in-frame clones alone and is incomplete. The data show 58,000 or so clones, less than 90% seen once. These receptors' targets are unknown. Specimen: PBMCs, collected from a glioma patient whose treatment included an IDH1 peptide vaccine. The receptors shown here come from a woman between 45 and 60 years old with glioma. Both conserved end residues are part of each CDR3. The D gene is left open where the match is weak.

j_call: TRBJ1-6; v_call: TRBV7-2; d_call: NA; cdr3_aa: CASSPLASPLHF; cdr3_nt: TGTGCCAGCAGCCCCTTGGCGTCACCCCTCCACTTT
j_call: TRBJ1-5; v_call: TRBV18; d_call: NA; cdr3_aa: CASSSKESGNNQPQHF; cdr3_nt: TGTGCCAGCTCATCAAAAGAGTCAGGGAACAATCAGCCCCAGCATTTT
j_call: TRBJ2-2; v_call: TRBV5-1; d_call: TRBD2; cdr3_aa: CASSPHYRTSENTGELFF; cdr3_nt: TGCGCCAGCAGCCCACACTACCGGACTAGCGAGAACACCGGGGAGCTGTTTTTT
j_call: TRBJ2-2; v_call: TRBV4-2; d_call: TRBD2; cdr3_aa: CASSPLAVTNTGELFF; cdr3_nt: TGTGCCAGCAGCCCGCTAGCGGTTACGAACACCGGGGAGCTGTTTTTT
j_call: TRBJ1-2; v_call: TRBV10-3; d_call: TRBD1; cdr3_aa: CASGQGSNYGYTF; cdr3_nt: TGTGCCTCCGGACAGGGCTCTAACTATGGCTACACCTTC
j_call: TRBJ1-6; v_call: TRBV6-6; d_call: TRBD1; cdr3_aa: CASLNPGQGAVAPLHF; cdr3_nt: TGTGCCAGCCTTAACCCCGGACAGGGGGCCGTCGCACCCCTCCACTTT
j_call: TRBJ2-5; v_call: TRBV2; d_call: TRBD1; cdr3_aa: CASRRDRGKETQYF; cdr3_nt: TGTGCCAGCAGGAGGGACAGGGGTAAAGAGACCCAGTACTTC
j_call: TRBJ2-5; v_call: TRBV14; d_call: NA; cdr3_aa: CASSQGRGHQETQYF; cdr3_nt: TGTGCCAGCAGCCAAGGTCGTGGTCACCAAGAGACCCAGTACTTC
j_call: TRBJ1-5; v_call: TRBV15; d_call: TRBD1; cdr3_aa: CATSRDGQGDQPQHF; cdr3_nt: TGTGCCACCAGCAGGGACGGACAGGGCGATCAGCCCCAGCATTTT
j_call: TRBJ2-7; v_call: TRBV27; d_call: NA; cdr3_aa: CASSLLGHSYEQYF; cdr3_nt: TGTGCCAGCAGTTTACTGGGACACAGCTACGAGCAGTACTTC
j_call: TRBJ1-2; v_call: TRBV19; d_call: NA; cdr3_aa: CASSMEALGAYGYTF; cdr3_nt: TGTGCCAGTAGTATGGAGGCCCTTGGGGCATATGGCTACACCTTC